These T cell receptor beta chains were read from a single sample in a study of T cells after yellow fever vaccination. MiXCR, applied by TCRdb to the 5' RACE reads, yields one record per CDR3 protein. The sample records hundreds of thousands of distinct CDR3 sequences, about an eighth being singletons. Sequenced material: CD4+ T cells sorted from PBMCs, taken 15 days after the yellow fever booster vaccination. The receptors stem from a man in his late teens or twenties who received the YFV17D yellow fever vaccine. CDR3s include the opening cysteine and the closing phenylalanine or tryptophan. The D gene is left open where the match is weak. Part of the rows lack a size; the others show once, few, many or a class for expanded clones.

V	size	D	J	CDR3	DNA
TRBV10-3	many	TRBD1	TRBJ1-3	CAISGRDSSGNTIYF	TGTGCCATCAGTGGCCGGGACAGCTCTGGAAACACCATATATTTT
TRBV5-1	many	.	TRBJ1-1	CASSFAGMNTEAFF	TGCGCCAGCAGCTTTGCAGGAATGAACACTGAAGCTTTCTTT
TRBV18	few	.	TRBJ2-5	CASSPPGRVQETQYF	TGTGCCAGCTCACCACCGGGCAGGGTTCAAGAGACCCAGTACTTC
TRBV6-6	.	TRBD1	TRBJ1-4	CASSYTRGQGIIANEKLFF	TGTGCCAGCAGTTACACTCGGGGACAGGGGATCATAGCTAATGAAAAACTGTTTTTT
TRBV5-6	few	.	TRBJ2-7	CASSLEGISYEQYF	TGTGCCAGCAGCTTGGAAGGGATTAGCTACGAGCAGTACTTC
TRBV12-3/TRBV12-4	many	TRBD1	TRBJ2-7	CASTGTGSSYEQYF	TGTGCCAGCACCGGGACAGGGAGCTCCTACGAGCAGTACTTC
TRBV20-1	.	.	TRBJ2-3	CSASETGSRITQYF	TGCAGTGCTAGTGAGACTGGATCGCGTATTACGCAGTATTTT
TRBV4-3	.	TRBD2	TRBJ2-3	CASSQEGAGGTDTQYF	TGCGCCAGCAGCCAAGAGGGCGCGGGGGGCACAGATACGCAGTATTTT
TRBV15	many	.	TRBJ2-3	CATSRTSSTDTQYF	TGTGCCACCAGCCGGACCTCTAGCACAGATACGCAGTATTTT
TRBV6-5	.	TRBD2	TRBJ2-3	CASSPLAGAADTQYF	TGTGCCAGCAGCCCCCTAGCGGGGGCCGCAGATACGCAGTATTTT
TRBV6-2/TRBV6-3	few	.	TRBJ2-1	CASSYLLAPDEQFF	TGTGCCAGCAGTTACCTGCTAGCCCCCGATGAGCAGTTCTTC
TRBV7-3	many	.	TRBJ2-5	CASSLSGGETQYF	TGTGCCAGCAGCTTGTCTGGGGGGGAGACCCAGTACTTC
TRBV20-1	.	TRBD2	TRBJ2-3	CSALRTSSDTQYF	TGCAGTGCCTTAAGGACTAGCTCGGATACGCAGTATTTT
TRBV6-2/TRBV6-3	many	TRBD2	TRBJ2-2	CASIPIGTSGHTGELFF	TGTGCCAGCATCCCGATCGGGACTAGCGGGCACACCGGGGAGCTGTTTTTT
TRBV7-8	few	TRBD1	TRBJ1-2	CASSADRGRTGYTF	TGTGCCAGCAGCGCAGACAGGGGGCGCACAGGCTACACCTTC
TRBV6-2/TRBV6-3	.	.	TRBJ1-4	CASSYNRPVIEKLFF	TGTGCCAGCAGTTACAATCGTCCGGTAATCGAAAAACTGTTTTTT
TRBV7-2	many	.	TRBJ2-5	CASSRTGPRETQYF	TGTGCCAGCAGCCGGACCGGCCCGCGGGAGACCCAGTACTTC
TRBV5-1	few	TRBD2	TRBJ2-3	CASSFLTSFGDTQYF	TGCGCCAGCAGCTTCCTGACTAGCTTTGGAGATACGCAGTATTTT
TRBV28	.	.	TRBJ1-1	CASTKNTEAFF	TGTGCCAGCACCAAGAACACTGAAGCTTTCTTT
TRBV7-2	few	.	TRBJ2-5	CASSSMGTLKETQYF	TGTGCCAGCAGCTCTATGGGGACATTGAAAGAGACCCAGTACTTC
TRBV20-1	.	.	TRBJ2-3	CSADQADTQYF	TGCAGTGCTGATCAGGCAGATACGCAGTATTTT
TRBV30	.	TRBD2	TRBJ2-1	CACPLAGVETQFF	TGTGCCTGTCCTCTAGCGGGGGTAGAGACCCAGTTCTTC
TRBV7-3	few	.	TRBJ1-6	CASSVDTNSPLHF	TGTGCCAGCAGCGTCGACACCAATTCACCCCTCCACTTT
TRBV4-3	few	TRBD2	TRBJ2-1	CASSHSWAGGLNEQFF	TGCGCCAGCAGCCACTCGTGGGCGGGGGGGTTGAATGAGCAGTTCTTC
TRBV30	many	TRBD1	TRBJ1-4	CACNRGSNEKLFF	TGTGCCTGCAACAGGGGATCGAATGAAAAACTGTTTTTT
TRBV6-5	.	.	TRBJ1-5	CASRTGSSQPQHF	TGTGCCAGCAGAACAGGGTCAAGTCAGCCCCAGCATTTT
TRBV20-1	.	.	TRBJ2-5	CSAKDRAETQYF	TGCAGTGCTAAAGATCGCGCCGAGACCCAGTACTTC
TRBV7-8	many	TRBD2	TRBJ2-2	CASSQLAGGSSGELFF	TGTGCCAGCAGCCAACTAGCGGGGGGTTCCTCCGGGGAGCTGTTTTTT
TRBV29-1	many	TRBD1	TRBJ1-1	CSMTGGGGWNTEAFF	TGCAGCATGACAGGGGGAGGGGGTTGGAACACTGAAGCTTTCTTT
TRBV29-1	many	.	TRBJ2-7	CSVGQRGSYEQYF	TGCAGCGTTGGACAACGGGGCTCCTACGAGCAGTACTTC
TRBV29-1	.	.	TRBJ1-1	CSVEDRGRRMNTEAFF	TGCAGCGTTGAAGATCGAGGACGGAGAATGAACACTGAAGCTTTCTTT
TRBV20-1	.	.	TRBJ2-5	CSASHSTVLETQYF	TGCAGTGCCTCCCATTCCACTGTGCTGGAGACCCAGTACTTC
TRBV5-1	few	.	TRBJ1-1	CASSLATGTTEAFF	TGCGCCAGCAGCTTGGCCACAGGTACCACTGAAGCTTTCTTT
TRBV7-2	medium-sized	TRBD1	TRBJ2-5	CASSLGQGETQYF	TGCGCCAGCAGCTTGGGACAGGGGGAGACCCAGTACTTC
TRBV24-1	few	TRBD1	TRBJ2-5	CAIGQGSSETQYF	TGTGCCATAGGACAGGGAAGCTCAGAGACCCAGTACTTC
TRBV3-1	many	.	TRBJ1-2	CASSQQGNGYTF	TGTGCCAGCAGCCAGCAGGGAAATGGCTACACCTTC
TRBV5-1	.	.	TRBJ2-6	CASSLGVGQGVTGANVLTF	TGCGCCAGCAGCTTGGGTGTAGGTCAGGGAGTAACTGGGGCCAACGTCCTGACTTTC
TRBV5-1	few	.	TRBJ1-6	CASSLRDSDSPLHF	TGCGCCAGCAGCTTGAGGGATTCGGATTCACCCCTCCACTTT
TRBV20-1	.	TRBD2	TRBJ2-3	CSARVPSGFTDTQYF	TGCAGTGCTAGAGTACCTAGCGGATTCACAGATACGCAGTATTTT
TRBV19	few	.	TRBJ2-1	CATQDGNEQFF	TGTGCCACCCAGGACGGAAATGAGCAGTTCTTC
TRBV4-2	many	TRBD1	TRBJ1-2	CASSQAGTENNYGYTF	TGTGCCAGCAGCCAGGCCGGGACAGAGAATAACTATGGCTACACCTTC
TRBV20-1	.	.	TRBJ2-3	CSARVISPPDTQYF	TGCAGTGCTAGAGTCATAAGTCCCCCAGATACGCAGTATTTT
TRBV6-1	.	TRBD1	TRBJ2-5	CASSDGTGNKETQYF	TGTGCCAGCAGTGATGGGACAGGGAATAAAGAGACCCAGTACTTC
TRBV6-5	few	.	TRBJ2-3	CASSEGTDTQYF	TGTGCCAGCAGTGAGGGGACAGATACGCAGTATTTT
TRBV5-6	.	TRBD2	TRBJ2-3	CASSLRVAGGDTQYF	TGTGCCAGCAGCTTGCGCGTAGCGGGGGGAGATACGCAGTATTTT
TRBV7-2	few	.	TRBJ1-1	CASSLYLQGSEAFF	TGTGCCAGCAGCTTATATCTACAGGGTAGTGAAGCTTTCTTT
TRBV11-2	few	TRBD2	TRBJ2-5	CASSGPAGGGETQYF	TGTGCCAGCAGCGGCCCGGCGGGGGGCGGAGAGACCCAGTACTTC